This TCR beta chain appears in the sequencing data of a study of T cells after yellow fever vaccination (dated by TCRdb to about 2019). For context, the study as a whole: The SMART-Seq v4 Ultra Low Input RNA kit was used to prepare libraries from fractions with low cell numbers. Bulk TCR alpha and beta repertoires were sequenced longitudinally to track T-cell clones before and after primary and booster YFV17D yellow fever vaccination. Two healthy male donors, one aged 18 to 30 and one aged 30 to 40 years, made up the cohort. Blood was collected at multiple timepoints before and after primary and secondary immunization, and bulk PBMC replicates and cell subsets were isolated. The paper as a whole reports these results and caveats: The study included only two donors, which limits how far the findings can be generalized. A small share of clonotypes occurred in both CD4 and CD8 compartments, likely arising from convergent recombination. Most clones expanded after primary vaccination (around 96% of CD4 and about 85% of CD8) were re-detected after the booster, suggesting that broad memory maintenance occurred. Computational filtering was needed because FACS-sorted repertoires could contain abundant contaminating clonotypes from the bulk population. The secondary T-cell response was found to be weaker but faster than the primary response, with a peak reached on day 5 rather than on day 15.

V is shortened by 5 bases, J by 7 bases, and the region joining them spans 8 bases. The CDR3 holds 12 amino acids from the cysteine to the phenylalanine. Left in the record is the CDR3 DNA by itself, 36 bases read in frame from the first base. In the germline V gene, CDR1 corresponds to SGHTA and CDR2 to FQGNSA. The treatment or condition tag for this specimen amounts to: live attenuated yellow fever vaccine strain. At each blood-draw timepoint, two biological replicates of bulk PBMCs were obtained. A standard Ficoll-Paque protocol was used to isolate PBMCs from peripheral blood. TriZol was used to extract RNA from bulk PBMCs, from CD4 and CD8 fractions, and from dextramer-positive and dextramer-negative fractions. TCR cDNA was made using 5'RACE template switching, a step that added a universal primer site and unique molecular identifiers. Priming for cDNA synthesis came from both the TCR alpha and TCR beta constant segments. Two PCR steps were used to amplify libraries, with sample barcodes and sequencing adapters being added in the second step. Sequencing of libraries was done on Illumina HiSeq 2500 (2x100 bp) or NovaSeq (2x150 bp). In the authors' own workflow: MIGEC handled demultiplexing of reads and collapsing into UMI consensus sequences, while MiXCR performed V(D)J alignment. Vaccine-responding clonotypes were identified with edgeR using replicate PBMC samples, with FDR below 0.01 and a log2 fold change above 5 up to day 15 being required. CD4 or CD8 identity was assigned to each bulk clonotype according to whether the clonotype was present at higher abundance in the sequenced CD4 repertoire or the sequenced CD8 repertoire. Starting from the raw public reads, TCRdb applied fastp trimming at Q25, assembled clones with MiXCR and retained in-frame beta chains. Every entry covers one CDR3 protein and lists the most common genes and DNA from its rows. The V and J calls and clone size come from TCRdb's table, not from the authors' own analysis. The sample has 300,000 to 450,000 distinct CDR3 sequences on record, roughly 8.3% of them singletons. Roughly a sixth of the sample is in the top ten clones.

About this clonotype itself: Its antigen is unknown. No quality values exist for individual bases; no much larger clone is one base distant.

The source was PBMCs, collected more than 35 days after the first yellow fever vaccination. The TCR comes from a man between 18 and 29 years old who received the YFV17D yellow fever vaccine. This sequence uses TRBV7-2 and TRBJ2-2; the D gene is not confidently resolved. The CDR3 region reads CASSQRHGELFF. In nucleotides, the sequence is TGTGCCAGCAGCCAACGGCACGGGGAGCTGTTTTTT.